This T cell receptor (beta chain) appears in the sequencing data of a study of T-cell memory formation after mild COVID-19. At the level of the study: There were largely donor-specific TCR clusters.

Study-level points and caveats: The study found contracting CD4+ clones mainly in CM and EM and contracting CD8+ clones in EMRA.

The CDR3 spans 16 residues. The V gene's germline CDR1 is LGHNA and CDR2 YSLEER. V was clipped by 1 base and J by 0 bases, with 12 bases between them. 5'RACE with constant-segment primers built TCRalpha and TCRbeta cDNA libraries with UMIs. MiXCR, applied by TCRdb to the 5' RACE reads, yields one record per CDR3 protein. This sample has around 34,000 distinct CDR3 sequences; 7% to 8% occur once, and the top ten carry roughly 27%. This clonotype has ten or more counts. The target antigen is unknown. The sequence derives from a man younger than 35 who had mild COVID-19 (a few samples of this study predate the infection). Cell type and time point are not known. The chain is built from TRBV4-3 and TRBJ1-2; weak D call: TRBD1 (5 bases). Sequencing input: PBMCs or a T cell subset sorted from them (not recorded which). This CDR3 reads CASSQAGGRTNYGYTF. DNA of the CDR3: TGCGCCAGCAGCCAAGCGGGGGGGAGGACTAACTATGGCTACACCTTC.